A single sample gave rise to the 5 T cell receptor beta chains below, sequenced in a study of blood T cell repertoires in COVID-19 (dated by TCRdb to 2020 to 2021). Libraries came from the immunoSEQ multiplex PCR assay. Drawn from immuneACCESS, this table holds only the in-frame rearrangements with V and J called that TCRdb kept. Clones are partly lost; checked studies trace under half to an unresolved V gene and leave the rest unexplained. This sample gives 40,000 to 45,000 clones in total; about 85% of them show up just once. Of the sample, 3.5% to 4.5% is held by the ten largest clones. The material sequenced was peripheral blood. These receptors were obtained from a man between 60 and 75 years old with acute or convalescent COVID-19.

The chain recombines TRBV5-1 with TRBJ2-3, with 10 bases aligning to TRBD2. The CDR3 is 16 amino acids. Germline-derived CDR1 and CDR2 are SGHRS and YFSETQ. V dropped 1 base and J dropped 4; count of bases not matched to a gene: 6. For the CDR3, the DNA is TGCGCCAGCAGCTTGCAGCGGGGGGGTTACCCAGATACGCAGTATTTT. Protein product: CASSLQRGGYPDTQYF. Full variable domain (outside the CDR3, taken from reference TRBV5-1 and TRBJ2-3): KAGVTQTPRYLIKTRGQQVTLSCSPISGHRSVSWYQQTPGQGLQFLFEYFSETQRNKGNFPGRFSGRQFSNSRSEMNVSTLELGDSALYLCASSLQRGGYPDTQYFGPGTRLTVL.

This chain links TRBV29-1 with TRBJ2-2; 9 nucleotides align to TRBD1. The CDR3 covers 15 residues. Germline CDR1 SQVTM, CDR2 ANQGSEA. Germline trimming cut 5 bases from V and 1 base from J; bases unmatched to any gene: 5. The CDR3 DNA reads as TGCAGCGTTACAGGGGGCGCTGGGAACACCGGGGAGCTGTTTTTT. The encoded protein is CSVTGGAGNTGELFF.

The chain couples TRBV3-1 (or the pseudogene TRBV3-2) to TRBJ2-7, with TRBD2 matching over 7 bases. The CDR3 loop spans 14 amino acids. Germline trimming cut 4 bases from V and 2 bases from J; bases unmatched to any gene: 5. CDR1 is LGHDT and CDR2 is YNNKEL in the germline V gene (reference sequence). The CDR3 loop reads CASSPFREAYEQYF. The CDR3 DNA reads TGTGCCAGCAGCCCTTTCCGGGAGGCCTACGAGCAGTACTTC.

This clone has more than one count but fewer than ten. This chain joins TRBV11-2 and TRBJ1-1, with a weak D call TRBD1 (6 bases). CDR1 and CDR2 from the germline V gene are SGHAT and FQNNGV. Trimming removed 6 bases at V and 2 bases at J, with 13 bases between. The CDR3 is made up of 14 amino acids. CDR3 sequence (DNA): TGTGCCAGCAGGCTCGGACAGCTTAACACTGAAGCTTTCTTT. Its translation is CASRLGQLNTEAFF.

The rearrangement links TRBV5-6 to TRBJ1-1; D gene unclear. The germline V gene has CDR1 SGHDT and CDR2 YYEEEE. The CDR3 runs to 15 residues. With 2 bases removed from V and 0 bases from J, the gap between germline ends came to 11 bases. The CDR3 DNA reads as TGTGCCAGCAGCTTCGGACTGAACATGAACACTGAAGCTTTCTTT. Residues: CASSFGLNMNTEAFF.